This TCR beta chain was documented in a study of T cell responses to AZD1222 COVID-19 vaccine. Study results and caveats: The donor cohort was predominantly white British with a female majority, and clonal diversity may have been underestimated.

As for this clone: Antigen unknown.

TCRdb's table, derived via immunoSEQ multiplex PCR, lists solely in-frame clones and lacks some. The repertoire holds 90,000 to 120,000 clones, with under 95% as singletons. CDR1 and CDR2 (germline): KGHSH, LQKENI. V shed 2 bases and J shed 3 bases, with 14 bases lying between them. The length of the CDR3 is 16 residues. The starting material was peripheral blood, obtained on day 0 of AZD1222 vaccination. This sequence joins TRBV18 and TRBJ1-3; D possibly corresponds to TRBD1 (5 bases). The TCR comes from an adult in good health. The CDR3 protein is CASSPGRTLNGNTIYF. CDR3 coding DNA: TGTGCCAGCTCACCAGGACGGACACTCAATGGAAACACCATATATTTT.